These 7 T cell receptor beta chains share one sample of origin, sequenced in a study of blood T cell repertoires in COVID-19. Sequencing was performed with immunoSEQ multiplex PCR; in TCRdb, only in-frame clones are kept and a portion is missing. This table has 25,000 to 35,000 clones, about nine tenths appearing once. Sample: peripheral blood. The receptor set was obtained from a human donor with active COVID-19. The donor label of this sample is uncertain.

The CDR3 is CASSGPGDPFF. CDR3 in DNA: TGCGCCAGCAGCGGGCCAGGGGACCCGTTCTTC. The V gene is TRBV5-1, the J gene TRBJ2-1, with D possibly matching TRBD1 (6 bases). The V and J ends lost 4 bases and 15 bases respectively, with 14 bases between them. Germline values: CDR1 SGHRS, CDR2 YFSETQ. This CDR3 has 11 amino acids. Based on the CDR3 plus reference TRBV5-1 and TRBJ2-1, the full variable domain is KAGVTQTPRYLIKTRGQQVTLSCSPISGHRSVSWYQQTPGQGLQFLFEYFSETQRNKGNFPGRFSGRQFSNSRSEMNVSTLELGDSALYLCASSGPGDPFFGPGTRLTVL.

The chain joins TRBV6-1 to TRBJ2-1, with TRBD1 matching over 7 bases. The CDR3 contains 15 residues. The germline V gene has CDR1 MNHNS and CDR2 SASEGT. Trimming cost V 0 bases and J 4 bases; bases outside gene matches: 3. DNA for the CDR3: TGTGCCAGCAGTGAAGCAGGGGGCTCGTACAATGAGCAGTTCTTC. It yields the protein CASSEAGGSYNEQFF.

The V gene is TRBV12-3 or TRBV12-4, the J gene TRBJ2-7; D is ambiguous. The V end was cut by 1 base, the J end by 5 bases, with 6 bases between. There are 12 residues in the CDR3. CDR3 sequence (DNA): TGTGCCAGCAGTTTAGATGGGCACGAGCAGTACTTC. Translation gives CASSLDGHEQYF.

This rearrangement joins TRBV6-5 to TRBJ1-1; D is unresolved. CDR3 length: 16 amino acids. V lost 2 bases and J lost 4, with 17 bases in between. Germline CDR1 reads MNHEY; CDR2 reads SVGAGI. CDR3 region: CASSYGPGAGGTEAFF. In DNA, the CDR3 is TGTGCCAGCAGTTACGGACCGGGAGCGGGTGGCACTGAAGCTTTCTTT.

As regards this clone: Distinct nucleotide sequences in the sample also encode this CDR3. This chain uses TRBV4-1 with TRBJ2-7; 15 positions match TRBD2. The junction had 10 bases not matched to a gene; V was cut back by 4 bases and J by 3 bases. CDR3 size: 18 residues. Germline values: CDR1 MGHRA, CDR2 YSYEKL. CDR3: CASSPGLAGGRSHYEQYF. DNA for the CDR3: TGCGCCAGCAGCCCCGGACTAGCGGGGGGGCGGTCTCACTACGAGCAGTACTTC.

CDR3 coding DNA: TGTGCCAGCAGCTTGGCGCGGGGTATGCAAGAGACCCAGTACTTC. It codes for CASSLARGMQETQYF. The genes are TRBV5-4 and TRBJ2-5; D may be TRBD2 (6 bases). Germline CDR1 is SGHNT and CDR2 is YYREEE (reference sequence). V was pared by 0 bases and J by 2 bases, with 11 bases between. The CDR3 consists of 15 residues.

This clone was detected only once. The chain is built from TRBV7-6 and TRBJ2-5, with D hard to call. CDR3 length equals 11 residues. Trimming cost V 6 bases and J 4 bases, with 6 bases left between them. The germline V gene has CDR1 SGHVS and CDR2 FNYEAQ. The CDR3 is CASSYGETQYF. Written as DNA, the CDR3 is TGTGCCAGCAGTTACGGAGAGACCCAGTACTTC.